The rows below give T cell receptor beta chains drawn from one sample of a study of shared clonotypes between healthy human individuals. The table came from immunoSEQ multiplex PCR; TCRdb's copy has only in-frame clones and leaves some out. The sample gives 600,000 to 750,000 clones, roughly 72% of which show up once; about 1.8% is in the top ten. The sequencing input was memory CD4+ T cells sorted from blood. These receptors were collected from a woman in her thirties in good health. The CDR3 runs from the conserved cysteine through the conserved F or W. A D gene is named only where the DNA matches it firmly. Clone size is stated in some rows and not others, as once, few, many or a class when expanded.

d_call	j_call	v_call	clone_size	cdr3_length	cdr3_aa	cdr3_nt
NA	TRBJ1-5	TRBV28	few	18	CASSSRVRGVYSNQPQHF	TGTGCCAGCAGTTCCAGGGTGAGAGGGGTGTATAGCAATCAGCCCCAGCATTTT
TRBD1	TRBJ1-5	TRBV2	NA	13	CASKGQGNQPQHF	TGTGCCAGCAAAGGACAGGGAAATCAGCCCCAGCATTTT
NA	TRBJ2-1	TRBV5-1	NA	15	CASSQDIGSYNEQFF	TGCGCCAGCAGCCAAGACATTGGCTCCTACAATGAGCAGTTCTTC
NA	TRBJ1-1	TRBV7-6	NA	12	CASSPPRTEAFF	TGTGCCAGCAGCCCGCCGAGGACTGAAGCTTTCTTT
NA	TRBJ2-7	TRBV19	once	16	CASSISGLAKTYEQYF	TGTGCCAGTAGTATATCAGGTCTAGCCAAAACCTACGAGCAGTACTTC
NA	TRBJ2-2	TRBV5-1	NA	16	CASSLDPGVETGELFF	TGCGCCAGCAGCTTGGATCCGGGAGTGGAAACCGGGGAGCTGTTTTTT
NA	TRBJ2-2	TRBV29-1	few	18	CSVVIQGSTKTNTGELFF	TGCAGCGTTGTCATTCAGGGATCAACGAAGACGAACACCGGGGAGCTGTTTTTT
NA	TRBJ2-7	TRBV27	NA	16	CASSETRRDRAYEQYF	TGTGCCAGCAGTGAAACTCGCCGGGACCGGGCCTACGAGCAGTACTTC
NA	TRBJ2-7	TRBV10-3	NA	15	CAITESPDSSYEQYF	TGTGCCATTACTGAGTCTCCCGACTCCTCCTACGAGCAGTACTTC
NA	TRBJ2-2	TRBV6-5	NA	14	CASSKTPNTGELFF	TGTGCCAGCAGCAAGACACCGAACACCGGGGAGCTGTTTTTT
TRBD2	TRBJ2-1	TRBV5-1	NA	15	CASSEAGGSYNEQFF	TGCGCCAGCAGCGAAGCGGGAGGCTCCTACAATGAGCAGTTCTTC
NA	TRBJ1-2	TRBV6-7	NA	17	CASSYLLTGAVNYGYTF	TGTGCCAGCAGTTACCTCTTGACAGGCGCGGTAAACTATGGCTACACCTTC
NA	TRBJ2-2	TRBV19	few	15	CASSRPSHNTGELFF	TGTGCCAGTAGTAGGCCTAGCCATAACACCGGGGAGCTGTTTTTT
NA	TRBJ1-1	TRBV29-1	NA	13	CSVEGRGSTEAFF	TGCAGCGTTGAGGGCCGGGGTTCCACTGAAGCTTTCTTT
TRBD1	TRBJ2-7	TRBV28	NA	16	CASVTYRTGGAYEQYF	TGTGCCAGCGTAACCTACCGGACAGGGGGCGCCTACGAGCAGTACTTC
NA	TRBJ2-1	TRBV30	NA	12	CAWSEVFNEQFF	TGTGCCTGGAGCGAAGTGTTCAATGAGCAGTTCTTC
TRBD2	TRBJ2-1	TRBV11-2	many	16	CASSPSGLAGANEQFF	TGTGCCAGCAGCCCATCTGGACTAGCGGGAGCCAATGAGCAGTTCTTC
NA	TRBJ1-5	TRBV6-5	few	14	CASSSLGVGQPQHF	TGTGCCAGCAGTAGTTTGGGGGTTGGGCAGCCCCAGCATTTT
NA	TRBJ1-2	TRBV6-1	NA	13	CASSAIVAGGYTF	TGTGCCAGCAGTGCCATCGTAGCGGGGGGCTACACCTTC
TRBD1	TRBJ2-5	TRBV5-6	once	15	CASSSGTGGRETQYF	TGTGCCAGCAGCTCCGGGACAGGGGGCAGAGAGACCCAGTACTTC
NA	TRBJ2-3	TRBV5-8	NA	15	CASSLGQDSTDTQYF	TGTGCCAGCAGCTTGGGGCAGGACAGCACAGATACGCAGTATTTT
NA	TRBJ1-1	TRBV11-2	NA	13	CASSYYEGTEAFF	TGTGCCAGCAGCTACTACGAGGGCACTGAAGCTTTCTTT
TRBD1	TRBJ2-7	TRBV30	once	13	CAWSLQGRAEQYF	TGTGCCTGGAGTTTACAGGGGCGGGCCGAGCAGTACTTC
TRBD1	TRBJ1-1	TRBV10-1	NA	17	CASNKVGTGGPRTEAFF	TGCGCCAGCAACAAAGTCGGGACAGGGGGCCCTCGCACTGAAGCTTTCTTT
TRBD1	TRBJ1-1	TRBV6-1	NA	13	CASSHGTGSEAFF	TGTGCCAGCAGTCATGGGACAGGGAGTGAAGCTTTCTTT
NA	TRBJ1-5	TRBV5-4	few	15	CASSLWGSGNQPQHF	TGTGCCAGCAGCTTGTGGGGTTCGGGCAATCAGCCCCAGCATTTT
TRBD1	TRBJ2-1	TRBV7-7	NA	13	CASSRDREHEQFF	TGTGCCAGCAGCCGCGACAGGGAACATGAGCAGTTCTTC
NA	TRBJ1-1	TRBV7-8	NA	15	CASSLGQGMGTEAFF	TGTGCCAGCAGCTTGGGTCAGGGCATGGGCACTGAAGCTTTCTTT
TRBD1	TRBJ2-6	TRBV29-1	few	14	CSVGQGGGANVLTF	TGCAGCGTTGGACAGGGCGGTGGGGCCAACGTCCTGACTTTC
TRBD2	TRBJ2-5	TRBV4-1	NA	16	CASSHPGLAKGETQYF	TGCGCCAGCAGCCACCCGGGACTAGCTAAGGGAGAGACCCAGTACTTC
NA	TRBJ2-2	TRBV18	few	15	CASSPIRENTGELFF	TGTGCCAGCTCACCAATCCGGGAAAACACCGGGGAGCTGTTTTTT
NA	TRBJ1-1	TRBV18	NA	12	CASSLRETEAFF	TGTGCCAGCTCACTTCGGGAAACTGAAGCTTTCTTT
TRBD2	TRBJ2-7	TRBV7-8	NA	15	CASSAPGLADYEQYF	TGTGCCAGCAGCGCACCGGGACTAGCGGACTACGAGCAGTACTTC
TRBD1	TRBJ1-4	TRBV18	few	15	CASSPDRETNEKLFF	TGTGCCAGCTCACCGGACAGGGAGACTAATGAAAAACTGTTTTTT